Following are 17 T cell receptor beta chains from one sample sequenced in a study of T cells in Graves' hyperthyroidism and ophthalmopathy. What was amplified from RNA transcripts were TCR beta CDR3 regions. TCR CDR3 regions were first amplified by RT-PCR with HTBI primers. TCRdb reprocessed the multiplex PCR reads with MiXCR, giving one entry per CDR3 protein. The table records 500,000 to 650,000 distinct CDR3 sequences, about 20% of them present only once. Sequenced sample: blood. The receptor set was obtained from a man in his forties or fifties with Graves' ophthalmopathy.

V usage is TRBV20-1 and J usage is TRBJ2-2; no definite D call. There are 12 residues in the CDR3. Looked up from germline, CDR1 is DFQATT and CDR2 is SNEGSKA (reference sequence). V was clipped by 6 bases and J by 6 bases, with 11 bases between them. The CDR3 region has the DNA TGCAGTGCCCCGATAAGGGCCGGGGAGCTGTTTTTT. It yields the protein CSAPIRAGELFF.

This clonotype was observed a few times. This rearrangement joins TRBV7-6 to TRBJ2-1; no firm D call. Trimming shortened V by 4 bases and J by 8 bases, and 15 bases separated the two germline ends. Germline CDR1 SGHVS, CDR2 FNYEAQ. CDR3 length: 14 residues. The CDR3 nucleotides are TGTGCCAGCAGCTCCCCCTCTTTCAGCCATGAGCAGTTCTTC. Translation: CASSSPSFSHEQFF. The full variable domain, rest sourced from reference TRBV7-6 and TRBJ2-1, is GAGVSQSPRYKVTKRGQDVALRCDPISGHVSLYWYRQALGQGPEFLTYFNYEAQQDKSGLPNDRFSAERPEGSISTLTIQRTEQRDSAMYRCASSSPSFSHEQFFGPGTRLTVL.

With regard to this clonotype: A much larger clone lies a single base off, so this may be a read error. J is TRBJ1-5 and V is TRBV12-3 or TRBV12-4; D gene unclear. Trimming took off 3 bases at V and 2 bases at J, with 14 bases between the two ends. The CDR3 totals 16 residues. DNA for the CDR3: TGTGCCAGCAGTTTCGTCCACGCGAGAGGCAATCAGCCCCAGCATTTT. Translated: CASSFVHARGNQPQHF.

Ten or more counts support this clonotype. The chain links TRBV3-1 to TRBJ2-1; 8 bases line up with TRBD2. The ends lost 0 bases at V and 2 bases at J; junction bases unmatched: 3. Germline V gene sequence: CDR1 LGHDT, CDR2 YNNKEL (reference sequence). The CDR3 has 16 residues. CDR3 nucleotide sequence: TGTGCCAGCAGCCAAGAAGGACTAGCCCCCTACAATGAGCAGTTCTTC. This translates into CASSQEGLAPYNEQFF.

The table lists this clonotype with many counts. The chain recombines TRBV5-1 with TRBJ2-2; D assignment may be TRBD1 or TRBD2 (6 bases each). Germline CDR1 reads SGHRS; CDR2 reads YFSETQ. The CDR3 sequence is 15 residues long. Trimming took 4 bases from V and 0 from J, leaving 10 bases between them. The CDR3 loop is CASSAGQANTGELFF. Here the CDR3 DNA reads TGCGCCAGCAGCGCGGGACAAGCGAACACCGGGGAGCTGTTTTTT.

The chain uses TRBV6-9 and TRBJ1-2; 9 bases map to TRBD1. The CDR3 consists of 15 residues. V shed 8 bases and J 2 bases; nucleotides not matched to a gene: 9. Germline V gene data show CDR1 as MNHGY and CDR2 as SVAAGI. The DNA of the CDR3 is TGTGCCAGCGGTTCCCGGACAGGGGAGAACTATGGCTACACCTTC. Translated: CASGSRTGENYGYTF.

With respect to this clonotype: Being one base from a much bigger clone, this may be a read error. The J gene is TRBJ2-5, the V gene TRBV11-2, with 7 bases aligning to TRBD1. The CDR3 is 15 amino acids. V lost 4 bases and J lost 7; bases outside the gene matches: 12. Germline V gives CDR1 SGHAT, CDR2 FQNNGV. The CDR3 DNA follows: TGTGCCAGCAGCTGGGCAGGGGACAGAGAGGCGACCCAGTACTTC. It translates to CASSWAGDREATQYF.

This clonotype occurred many times. This chain joins TRBV3-1 and TRBJ2-3; the D gene is possibly TRBD2 (5 bases). In germline, CDR1 is LGHDT, CDR2 YNNKEL (reference sequence). V was trimmed by 5 bases and J by 6 bases, leaving 15 bases between them. The CDR3 runs to 14 residues. The CDR3 coding sequence is TGTGCCAGCAGCAACGGACTCCTCAGGGATACGCAGTATTTT. Its protein is CASSNGLLRDTQYF.

This clonotype turned up a few times. This rearrangement joins TRBV20-1 to TRBJ2-1; the D gene could be TRBD1 or TRBD2 (5 bases each). V was cut by 3 bases and J by 2 bases, with 11 bases left in between. The CDR3 runs to 14 residues. Germline V gene sequence: CDR1 DFQATT, CDR2 SNEGSKA (reference sequence). The CDR3 sequence is CSARLGEPYNEQFF. Here the CDR3 DNA reads TGCAGTGCTAGGCTGGGGGAGCCCTACAATGAGCAGTTCTTC.

In its sample, this clonotype was seen many times. The chain carries TRBV2 and TRBJ2-1; D not resolved. The length of the CDR3 is 14 residues. Germline CDR1 reads SNHLY; CDR2 reads FYNNEI. V was cut by 7 bases and J by 4 bases, with 14 bases left in between. The CDR3 sequence: CASTGDPQYNEQFF. CDR3 DNA sequence: TGTGCCAGCACTGGGGATCCACAGTACAATGAGCAGTTCTTC.

The rearrangement links TRBV10-3 to TRBJ1-1; D possibly corresponds to TRBD1 (5 bases). Trimming shortened V by 3 bases and J by 1 base, and 6 bases separated the two germline ends. Germline CDR1 is ENHRY and CDR2 is SYGVKD. The CDR3 runs 13 residues. The CDR3 region is CAISEGTNTEAFF. The CDR3 DNA sequence: TGTGCCATCAGTGAAGGGACGAACACTGAAGCTTTCTTT.

As regards this clonotype: A much larger clone differs from this one at a single base, so this may be a read error. V gene TRBV7-8 combines with J gene TRBJ2-7; TRBD2 agrees at 10 bases. CDR1 SGHVS and CDR2 FQNEAQ come from the germline V gene. The CDR3 contains 16 residues. Here the CDR3 DNA reads TGTGCCAGCAGCTTAGCGGCAGCGGGGGGGACCTACGAGCGGTACTTC. Translation: CASSLAAAGGTYERYF.

This clonotype was counted a few times. The chain is built from TRBV30 and TRBJ1-6; 8 bases are a match to TRBD1. Germline CDR1 GTSNPN, CDR2 SVGIG (reference sequence). The CDR3 spans 17 residues. V shed 1 base and J 0 bases; nucleotides not matched to a gene: 5. As DNA, the CDR3 is TGTGCCTGGAGTGCGATGGACAGGGCCTCCTATAATTCACCCCTCCACTTT. Protein: CAWSAMDRASYNSPLHF.

This clonotype was counted at least ten times. The chain couples TRBV28 to TRBJ2-5; D gene unclear. V was trimmed by 5 bases and J by 4 bases, leaving 8 bases between them. The CDR3 consists of 12 residues. Germline lookup yields CDR1 MDHEN and CDR2 SYDVKM. The CDR3 is CASSLPGETQYF. CDR3 nucleotide sequence: TGTGCCAGCAGTCTACCGGGAGAGACCCAGTACTTC.

This clonotype was observed a few times. CDR3 residues: CASSSLSEGQFF. The CDR3 DNA sequence: TGTGCCAGCAGTTCTCTTTCGGAGGGGCAGTTCTTC. The V gene is TRBV28, the J gene TRBJ2-1, with a weak D call TRBD2 (6 bases). The CDR3 runs to 12 residues. Trimming shortened V by 4 bases and J by 12 bases, and 13 bases separated the two germline ends. Germline values: CDR1 MDHEN, CDR2 SYDVKM.

This clonotype was counted at least ten times. The V and J genes are TRBV5-6 and TRBJ2-1; the D is unclear. Germline V CDR1 and CDR2: SGHDT, YYEEEE. Trimming took 0 bases from V and 3 from J, leaving 10 bases between them. This CDR3 contains 15 residues. The CDR3 spells CASSLERRRYNEQFF. Here the CDR3 DNA reads TGTGCCAGCAGCTTGGAGCGTAGGCGCTACAATGAGCAGTTCTTC.

The V gene is TRBV6-1, the J gene TRBJ2-3; D is perhaps TRBD2 (6 bases). CDR1 and CDR2 from the germline V gene are MNHNS and SASEGT. The V end lost 6 bases, the J end lost 0 bases, and 16 bases lay between the germline ends. The CDR3 extends over 16 amino acids. The CDR3 bases are TGTGCCAGCAGCCCCACGTGGCGGGGAAGCACAGATACGCAGTATTTT. Its protein product is CASSPTWRGSTDTQYF.